This passage covers 4 T cell receptor beta chains from one sample sequenced in a study of shared clonotypes between healthy human individuals. The table came from immunoSEQ multiplex PCR; TCRdb's copy has only in-frame clones and leaves some out. The sample has over a million clones; around 76% are singletons. Sequencing input: memory CD4+ T cells sorted from blood. Subset meaning: CD45RA-negative fraction. The receptors were gathered from a man between 18 and 35 years old in good health.

This clone was counted between two and nine times. The chain has TRBV5-4 and TRBJ2-4, with 9 bases lining up with TRBD1. Germline CDR1 SGHNT, CDR2 YYREEE (reference sequence). CDR3 size: 19 residues. Germline trimming cut 3 bases from V and 2 bases from J; bases unmatched to any gene: 15. DNA for the CDR3: TGTGCCAGCAGCTACACGGGGACAGGGATGGGTCAAACCAAAAACATTCAGTACTTC. Translating gives CASSYTGTGMGQTKNIQYF.

This clone was detected only a few times. In the same sample, other DNA sequences code for this CDR3. The chain couples TRBV9 to TRBJ1-2; D call uncertain. CDR3 length equals 13 residues. V was clipped by 2 bases and J by 4 bases, with 9 bases between them. In germline, CDR1 is SGDLS, CDR2 YYNGEE. This CDR3 is CASSVGVGYGYTF. The CDR3 DNA reads TGTGCCAGCAGCGTTGGGGTAGGCTATGGCTACACCTTC.

This chain uses TRBV27 with TRBJ1-2; 9 bases are shared with TRBD1. Germline values: CDR1 MNHEY, CDR2 SMNVEV (reference sequence). The CDR3 has 16 residues. With V trimmed by 5 bases and J by 0 bases, 7 bases remained unmatched. The CDR3 DNA reads TGTGCCAGCAGTCCTACGGACAGGGGAGCTAACTATGGCTACACCTTC. It yields the protein CASSPTDRGANYGYTF.

The chain recombines TRBV21-1 with TRBJ2-7; TRBD2 is the table's D call, not checked against the DNA. TRBV21-1 is flagged as a pseudogene. The CDR3 totals 17 residues. In DNA form, the CDR3 reads TGTGCCAGCAGCAAAGCGCAAGTAGCGGGAGACTCCTACGAGCAGTACTTC. It is translated as CASSKAQVAGDSYEQYF.